Detailed here is one T cell receptor (beta chain). This clonotype was seen only once. Its cognate antigen has yet to be identified. Base qualities are not recorded, but no much larger clone differs from it by a single base. Support from one read is weak. Its CDR3 holds 19 amino acids, cysteine through phenylalanine. Only the CDR3 part of the read is kept: 57 bases, read in frame from the first base. V lost 7 bases and J lost 0 bases; the stretch between them is 22 bases long. Reading the germline V gene (reference sequence) gives CDR1 SEHNR and CDR2 FQNEAQ. This specimen comes from a study of blood T cells in healthy people across ages (dated by TCRdb to the mid-2010s). Regarding the complete study: In model experiments, template switching captured roughly one uniquely barcoded TCR beta cDNA molecule for every two T cells. The study measured age-related changes in TCR beta repertoire diversity using deep sequencing normalized with unique cDNA molecular identifiers. Four age groups were formed from the donors: young (average approximately 17 years), middle-aged (approximately 39), aged (about 68) and long-lived (around 82). To avoid experimental bias, donors of different ages were randomly spread across the sequencing lanes. Two additional independent replicas of 1 million unique cDNA reads from the same blood draw were analyzed for two donors (one aged 18 to 30 and one aged 80 or older). Broad study findings and their caveats: As age increased, observed TCR beta diversity per million T cells dropped in a roughly linear way, and a significant reduction was already evident by age around 41. Estimates of total diversity based on one million sequenced T cells were regarded as lower bounds and as underestimates. Observed TCR beta diversity correlated strongly with the percentage of naive T cells measured by flow cytometry. Donor CMV infection status was unknown, potentially confounding age-related changes in expanded clonotypes. Compared with the aged group, the long-lived group had more naive CD4+ T cells, fewer expanded clones and increased TCR diversity, suggesting age selection. Since profiling was done on bulk unsorted PBMCs, naive and antigen-experienced compartments could not be conclusively compared.

The donors were some 36 Caucasian individuals from Russia, aged 6 to 90 years, who were systemically healthy. Roughly 10 milliliters of peripheral blood were drawn from each donor into EDTA-treated Vacutainer tubes. Ficoll-Paque density-gradient centrifugation was used to isolate PBMCs, with at least 6.5 million per sample. Trizol reagent was used to extract total RNA from PBMCs, with at least 6 micrograms per sample. Naive CD45RAhigh/CD27high T cell percentages were measured by flow cytometry on a PBMC aliquot from every donor. Library prep was done by 5' RACE. Sequencing took place on an Illumina HiSeq 2500. A second PCR of roughly 6 to 12 cycles was performed with a sample-barcoded 5' primer and a J-beta primer mix. Each TCR beta cDNA molecule received a unique molecular identifier from a template-switch 5' adaptor carrying 12 random nucleotides. At least 3 million CDR3-containing paired-end reads were obtained from each sample. All of the RNA was converted into first-strand cDNA using the Mint cDNA synthesis kit, with a TRBC-specific oligonucleotide serving as the primer. Following uracil-DNA glycosylase treatment, a first 18-cycle PCR with universal primers M1SS and BC2_uni_R was performed on all cDNA. The paper's data handling went like this. Normalization of each sample was performed by random selection of 1 million high-quality reads, each carrying a distinct molecular identifier. Reads sharing molecular identifiers were discarded rather than binned into consensus sequences. CDR3 identification, clonotype clustering and error correction used MiTCR with a Q25 quality threshold and the strictest error-elimination algorithm. A nonparametric unseen species model with Euler transformation was used to estimate a lower bound on total TCR beta diversity. The public sequencing data were trimmed at Q25 with fastp and processed into clonotypes with MiXCR by TCRdb, which kept only in-frame beta chains. Rows are combined by CDR3 protein, so each entry shows the most common genes and DNA. The V and J calls follow TCRdb's processing rather than the paper's. Present in this sample are roughly 1.6 million distinct CDR3 sequences, 30% to 40% of which were seen just once. The biggest ten clones account for around 11% of the sample.

The TCR was taken from a woman in her 30s in good health. The chain uses TRBV7-9 and TRBJ2-6; TRBD1 might be the D gene, on 5 matching bases. The source material was blood. The DNA sequence is TGTGCCAGCATCTCACCAGATTTATCACAGGACTCTGGGGCCAACGTCCTGACTTTC. This is translated as CASISPDLSQDSGANVLTF.